The entry below describes one T cell receptor (beta chain). Its antigen is unidentified. CD45RO-negative CD8 cells positively selected for CCR7 made up the naive population, which excluded terminally differentiated effector memory CD45RA+ cells. Measured with immunoSEQ multiplex PCR; TCRdb has only the in-frame clones, and not every one. The table shows around 1.9 million clones, with just under 95% occurring only once. The sample is drawn from a study of shared clonotypes between healthy human individuals. General study results and limits: Donor clonotype sharing was expected to depend on sequencing depth. Lower generation probabilities were found for non-shared clonotypes than for those shared by all four donors.

The CDR3 contains 14 residues. Trimming took off 0 bases at V and 2 bases at J, with 6 bases between the two ends. The V gene's germline CDR1 is MDHEN and CDR2 SYDVKM. The chain couples TRBV28 to TRBJ2-3; D is ambiguous. Sequencing was carried out using naive CD8+ T cells from PBMCs. This TCR derives from a man between 18 and 29 years old in good health. Some clones in this sample may be carry-over from other donors' samples. The CDR3 DNA is TGTGCCAGCAGTTTATGGGGGTACACAGATACGCAGTATTTT. Amino acid sequence: CASSLWGYTDTQYF.